This TCR beta chain is from a study of blood T cells in healthy people across ages. Samples each had at least 5.5 micrograms of total RNA extracted. Sample-barcoded 5' priming and a J-beta primer mix drove a second PCR of about 6 to 12 cycles. Each cDNA molecule was tagged by a template-switch adaptor that had 12 random nucleotides. TCRdb reanalysed the 5' RACE reads using MiXCR and keeps one entry per CDR3 protein. The data hold about 680,000 distinct CDR3 sequences, with around half observed a single time. With regard to this clonotype: Its antigen remains unknown.

Study-wide findings and caveats: Measured against age, TCR beta diversity per million T cells decreased in a roughly linear manner.

Germline-derived CDR1 and CDR2 are LGHDT and YNNKEL (reference sequence). This CDR3 has 15 amino acids. The germline V and J ends were trimmed by 2 bases and 10 bases, with 18 bases remaining between them. The clonotype was recovered from a woman in her fifties or sixties in good health. The rearrangement uses TRBV3-1 and TRBJ2-1; D uncertain. The specimen sequenced was blood. The CDR3 DNA sequence: TGTGCCAGCAGCCAATCACCTAGGGATACCTACGAGCAGTTCTTC. Translation: CASSQSPRDTYEQFF.